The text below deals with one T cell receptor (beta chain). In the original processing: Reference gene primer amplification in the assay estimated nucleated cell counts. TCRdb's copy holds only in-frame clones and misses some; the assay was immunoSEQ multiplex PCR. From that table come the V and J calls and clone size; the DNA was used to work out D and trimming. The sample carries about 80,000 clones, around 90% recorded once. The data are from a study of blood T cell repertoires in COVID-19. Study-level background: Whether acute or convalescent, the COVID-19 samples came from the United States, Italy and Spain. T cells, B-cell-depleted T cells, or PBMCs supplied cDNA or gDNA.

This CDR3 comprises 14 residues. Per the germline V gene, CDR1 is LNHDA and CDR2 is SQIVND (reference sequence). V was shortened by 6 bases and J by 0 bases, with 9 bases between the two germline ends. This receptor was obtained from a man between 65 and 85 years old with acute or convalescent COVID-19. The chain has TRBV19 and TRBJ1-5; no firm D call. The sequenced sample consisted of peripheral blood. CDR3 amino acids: CASSDNNSNQPQHF. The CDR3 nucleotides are TGTGCCAGTAGCGACAATAATAGCAATCAGCCCCAGCATTTT. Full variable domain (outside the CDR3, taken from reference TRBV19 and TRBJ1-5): DGGITQSPKYLFRKEGQNVTLSCEQNLNHDAMYWYRQDPGQGLRLIYYSQIVNDFQKGDIAEGYSVSREKKESFPLTVTSAQKNPTAFYLCASSDNNSNQPQHFGDGTRLSIL.